The 15 T cell receptor beta chains presented below share a single source sample, sequenced in a study of vaccination and CD4 T cells after COVID-19. Treatment reported: roughly ten-day PBMC culture with coronavirus spike peptide pools or control peptides (ViraFEST assay). An Oncomine TCR Beta short-read assay was used to sequence the DNA from cultured CD4+ T cells. Each CDR3 protein is one row after TCRdb ran MiXCR on the PCR reads. The table includes about 17,000 distinct CDR3 sequences, around 40% detected once. Antigen specificity for these receptors is unknown. Sequencing used CD4+ T cells from blood, cultured in vitro, obtained before SARS-CoV-2 vaccination. These receptors originate from a human donor who had recovered from COVID-19.

This clonotype has a handful of counts. The chain employs TRBV19 and TRBJ2-5, with 11 bases fitting TRBD2. Germline V gives CDR1 LNHDA, CDR2 SQIVND (reference sequence). This CDR3 contains 14 residues. Losses at the gene ends were 7 bases for V and 2 bases for J; bases not matched to a gene: 3. The CDR3, as DNA: TGTGCCAGTACTGCTAGCGGGAGGCAAGAGACCCAGTACTTC. It translates to CASTASGRQETQYF.

The chain combines TRBV21-1 with TRBJ1-1; the table's D call TRBD1 went unverified against the DNA. TRBV21-1 is labeled a pseudogene. The CDR3 covers 15 residues. As DNA, the CDR3 is TGTGCCAGCAGCAAAGCCCCAGGGTGGAACACTGAAGCTTTCTTT. Translation gives CASSKAPGWNTEAFF.

This chain joins TRBV29-1 and TRBJ1-2; D is uncertain. V shed 7 bases and J shed 7 bases, with 19 bases lying between them. Germline-derived CDR1 and CDR2 are SQVTM and ANQGSEA. The CDR3 loop spans 13 amino acids. The chain's CDR3 is CSGTRLAGGGYTF. The CDR3 DNA sequence: TGCAGCGGGACGAGATTGGCGGGAGGTGGCTACACCTTC.

This sequence joins TRBV4-2 and TRBJ1-1, with 7 bases aligning to TRBD1. There are 14 residues in the CDR3. Germline loops: CDR1 LGHNA, CDR2 YNFKEQ. The J segment lost 0 bases and the V segment lost 6 bases, leaving 4 bases of the junction unmatched. The CDR3 is CASRQGNLNTEAFF. CDR3 DNA: TGTGCCAGCAGACAGGGGAACCTGAACACTGAAGCTTTCTTT.

V usage is TRBV23-1 and J usage is TRBJ1-2; D call uncertain. Being an ORF, TRBV23-1 has a function that is uncertain. The CDR3 spans 13 residues. V lost 3 bases to trimming and J lost 5 bases, with 10 bases between them. The chain's CDR3 is CASSQQAEYGYTF. The CDR3 DNA is TGCGCCAGCAGTCAGCAGGCGGAATATGGCTACACCTTC.

This clonotype was observed a handful of times. The rearrangement links TRBV6-5 to TRBJ1-5, with unresolved D. The CDR3 sequence is 13 residues long. Germline-derived CDR1 and CDR2 are MNHEY and SVGAGI. V lost 4 bases to trimming and J lost 0 bases, with 4 bases between them. CDR3 protein: CASSSLSNQPQHF. The CDR3 nucleotides read TGTGCCAGCAGTTCCCTTAGCAATCAGCCCCAGCATTTT.

J is TRBJ2-2 and V is TRBV28, with 8 bases lining up with TRBD2. The germline V gene has CDR1 MDHEN and CDR2 SYDVKM. The length of the CDR3 is 18 residues. Trimming cost V 1 base and J 4 bases; bases outside gene matches: 11. The CDR3 sequence: CASSLLLAGTRGTGELFF. Here the CDR3 DNA reads TGTGCCAGCAGTTTATTGCTAGCGGGTACGCGCGGCACCGGGGAGCTGTTTTTT.

V usage is TRBV5-1 and J usage is TRBJ1-5, with D possibly matching TRBD1 (6 bases). Germline CDR1 reads SGHRS; CDR2 reads YFSETQ. This CDR3 spans 15 amino acids. V lost 0 bases and J lost 2, with 9 bases in between. This CDR3 is CASSLEPGGNQPQHF. CDR3 nucleotide sequence: TGCGCCAGCAGCTTGGAGCCAGGGGGCAATCAGCCCCAGCATTTT. Together with reference TRBV5-1 and TRBJ1-5, the CDR3 gives the full variable domain: KAGVTQTPRYLIKTRGQQVTLSCSPISGHRSVSWYQQTPGQGLQFLFEYFSETQRNKGNFPGRFSGRQFSNSRSEMNVSTLELGDSALYLCASSLEPGGNQPQHFGDGTRLSIL.

This chain connects TRBV7-9 to TRBJ2-7, with 14 nucleotides matching TRBD2. After removal of 6 bases from V and 6 bases from J, the junction contained 10 bases not matched to a gene. In germline, CDR1 is SEHNR, CDR2 FQNEAQ (reference sequence). The CDR3 runs to 16 residues. The CDR3 protein is CASRRLAGGPMGEQYF. The CDR3 nucleotides read TGTGCCAGCAGGCGACTAGCGGGAGGGCCTATGGGCGAGCAGTACTTC.

This clonotype occurred a few times. The CDR3 nucleotides are TGTGCCAGCAGTTACTCGCTTGGGGCCAACGTCCTGACTTTC. As protein: CASSYSLGANVLTF. This chain connects TRBV6-5 to TRBJ2-6, with D unresolved. The CDR3 length is 14 residues. V was cut by 0 bases and J by 3 bases, with 3 bases left in between. Germline V gene data show CDR1 as MNHEY and CDR2 as SVGAGI.

The genes are TRBV11-2 and TRBJ2-5; tentative D call: TRBD1 (6 bases). The CDR3 length is 14 residues. V lost 4 bases and J 1 base, leaving 10 bases between the germline ends. Germline V gene sequence: CDR1 SGHAT, CDR2 FQNNGV. In nucleotides, the CDR3 is TGTGCCAGCAGCTCCGACAGGCGCCAAGAGACCCAGTACTTC. It encodes CASSSDRRQETQYF.

This chain connects TRBV20-1 to TRBJ2-3; D not resolved. The CDR3 consists of 13 residues. The germline CDR1 and CDR2 sequences are DFQATT and SNEGSKA (reference sequence). The CDR3 spells CRVISSSTDTQYF. The DNA for the CDR3 is TGCAGGGTTATCAGTTCTAGCACAGATACGCAGTATTTT.

This clonotype showed up just once. The junction differs from germline at one of its ends, possibly a read error. The gene calls are TRBV7-2 and TRBJ1-2, with 7 bases identical to TRBD1. This CDR3 has 14 amino acids. From germline, CDR1 is SGHTA and CDR2 FQGNSA. CDR3: CANSLSTGMGGYTF. DNA for the CDR3: TGTGCCAACAGCTTGTCGACAGGGATGGGTGGCTACACCTTC. The full variable domain, its missing parts supplied by reference TRBV7-2 and TRBJ1-2, is GAGVSQSPSNKVTEKGKDVELRCDPISGHTALYWYRQSLGQGLEFLIYFQGNSAPDKSGLPSDRFSAERTGGSVSTLTIQRTQQEDSAVYLCANSLSTGMGGYTFGSGTRLTVV.

Only a few counts were recorded for this clonotype. This chain uses TRBV7-2 with TRBJ1-1, with D possibly being TRBD1 (6 bases). The germline CDR1 and CDR2 sequences are SGHTA and FQGNSA. The CDR3 is made up of 15 amino acids. V lost 3 bases, J lost 3 bases, and 14 bases lay in between. Here the CDR3 reads CASSFNAGADTEAFF. DNA for the CDR3: TGTGCCAGCAGCTTTAATGCGGGGGCCGACACTGAAGCTTTCTTT.

This clonotype was counted a single time. The CDR3 DNA is TGTGCCTGGAGTGCTTCTCGGGACAGGAGGACTGAAGCTTTCTTT. Translated, it gives CAWSASRDRRTEAFF. This chain joins TRBV30 and TRBJ1-1, with 8 bases fitting TRBD1. Germline CDR1 GTSNPN, CDR2 SVGIG (reference sequence). V lost 1 base to trimming and J lost 5 bases; unmatched junction nucleotides: 9. This CDR3 is built from 15 residues.